The following is a T cell receptor beta chain sequence with its context. This entry comes from a study of blood T cell repertoires in COVID-19. The overall study: COVID-19 samples, acute and convalescent, were from the United States, Italy and Spain. T cells, B-cell-depleted T cells, or PBMCs supplied cDNA or gDNA.

Original methodology: Reference gene primer amplification in the assay estimated nucleated cell counts. This table comes from immunoSEQ multiplex PCR, and its TCRdb copy is limited to in-frame clones, with some not included. V, J and clone size derive from that table, while D and trimming were established from the DNA sequence. Of 150,000 to 200,000 clones detected, 79% appear once; the ten largest clones hold 15% to 20%. CDR1 is DFQATT, CDR2 SNEGSKA, per germline (reference sequence). The CDR3 has 13 amino acids. The V end lost 3 bases, the J end lost 6 bases, and 15 bases lay between the germline ends.

This sequence originates from a man aged 60 to 75 with active or convalescent COVID-19. The sample consisted of peripheral blood. The J gene is TRBJ2-7, the V gene TRBV20-1; D gene ambiguous. CDR3 region: CSASFEYGGEQYF. The CDR3, as DNA: TGCAGTGCTAGTTTTGAATACGGCGGCGAGCAGTACTTC.